This T cell receptor beta chain was identified during a study of cytomegalovirus exposure and HLA in healthy donors. Primers for the PCR totalled 60 Vbeta and 13 Jbeta. Sequencing used immunoSEQ multiplex PCR; TCRdb keeps in-frame clones, though not all of them. The table shows some 180,000 clones, with around 80% occurring only once. The specimen sequenced was PBMCs. This clonotype was sampled from a woman aged 60-75 years in good health and CMV-seropositive.

The CDR3 DNA follows: TGTGCCAGCAGCTTGGACAGGGAAGGAAACACCATATATTTT. It translates to CASSLDREGNTIYF. This chain uses TRBV28 with TRBJ1-3; 8 positions agree with TRBD1. J was trimmed by 4 bases and V by 6 bases; bases with no gene match: 5. Germline V lookup: CDR1 MDHEN, CDR2 SYDVKM. CDR3 size: 14 residues.